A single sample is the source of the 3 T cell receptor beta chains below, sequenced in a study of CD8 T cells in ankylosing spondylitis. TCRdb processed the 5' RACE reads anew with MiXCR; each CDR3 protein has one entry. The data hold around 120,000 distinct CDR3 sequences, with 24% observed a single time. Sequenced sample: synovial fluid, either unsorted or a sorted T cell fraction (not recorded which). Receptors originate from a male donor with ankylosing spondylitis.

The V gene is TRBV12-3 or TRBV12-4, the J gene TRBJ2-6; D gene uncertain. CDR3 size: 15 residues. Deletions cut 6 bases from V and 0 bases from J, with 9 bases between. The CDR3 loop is CASRRAPSGANVLTF. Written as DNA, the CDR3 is TGTGCCAGCAGACGTGCTCCCTCTGGGGCCAACGTCCTGACTTTC.

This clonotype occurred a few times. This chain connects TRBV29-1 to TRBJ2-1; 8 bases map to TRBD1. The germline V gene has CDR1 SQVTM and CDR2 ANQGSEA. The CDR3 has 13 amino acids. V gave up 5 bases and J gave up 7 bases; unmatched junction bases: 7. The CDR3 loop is CSVIRTGINEQFF. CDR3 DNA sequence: TGCAGCGTTATTCGGACAGGGATAAATGAGCAGTTCTTC.

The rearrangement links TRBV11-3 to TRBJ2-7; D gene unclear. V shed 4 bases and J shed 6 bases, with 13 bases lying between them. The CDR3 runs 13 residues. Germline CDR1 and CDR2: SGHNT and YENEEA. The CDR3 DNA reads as TGTGCCAGCAGCTACCTTACGGTGGGCGAGCAGTACGTC. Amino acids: CASSYLTVGEQYV.